Presented here are 17 T cell receptor beta chains from one specimen sequenced in a study of identical twins. TCRdb re-analysed the 5' RACE reads in MiXCR, keeping a single row per CDR3 protein. Of some 300,000 distinct CDR3 sequences in the sample, about 12% were seen once. The sample also formed part of further work on yellow fever vaccine responses in identical twins.

The material sequenced was CD8+ T cells sorted from blood. The origin of the receptors is a woman between 18 and 30 years old in good health.

This clonotype was observed a handful of times. The rearrangement links TRBV7-3 to TRBJ1-2; D is uncertain. Trimming removed 0 bases at V and 6 bases at J, with 11 bases between. This CDR3 comprises 14 residues. Germline V gene sequence: CDR1 SGHTA, CDR2 FQGTGA. CDR3 nucleotide sequence: TGTGCCAGCAGCTTAACGAGGGTTTCCCATGGCTACACCTTC. Protein sequence: CASSLTRVSHGYTF.

The J gene is TRBJ1-5, the V gene TRBV6-2 or TRBV6-3; D remains unclear. V lost 6 bases to trimming and J lost 3 bases, with 12 bases between them. This CDR3 has 14 amino acids. CDR1 is MNHEY, CDR2 SVGEGT, per germline. CDR3 sequence reads: CASSQTESNQPQHF. CDR3 sequence (DNA): TGTGCCAGCAGCCAAACAGAGTCCAATCAGCCCCAGCATTTT.

In this sample, this clonotype turned up a few times. This rearrangement joins TRBV12-3 or TRBV12-4 to TRBJ2-3; TRBD2 agrees at 11 bases. The CDR3 totals 16 residues. V dropped 2 bases and J dropped 6; count of bases not matched to a gene: 7. The CDR3 sequence is CASSLFVSGRGDTQYF. CDR3 sequence (DNA): TGTGCCAGCAGTTTATTTGTTAGCGGGAGGGGTGATACGCAGTATTTT.

The chain employs TRBV20-1 and TRBJ2-4; tentatively, D is TRBD1 (6 bases). Germline CDR1 reads DFQATT; CDR2 reads SNEGSKA (reference sequence). The CDR3 spans 17 residues. V lost 0 bases to trimming and J lost 2 bases, with 17 bases between them. The CDR3, as DNA: TGCAGTGCTAGAGAGGGGGCAGGGGATCGAACCAAAAACATTCAGTACTTC. This gives the protein CSAREGAGDRTKNIQYF.

This clonotype was counted between two and nine times. J is TRBJ2-5 and V is TRBV5-1; TRBD2 matches 8 bases. Germline trimming cut 4 bases from V and 2 bases from J; bases unmatched to any gene: 7. The CDR3 is 15 residues long. Germline V gives CDR1 SGHRS, CDR2 YFSETQ. CDR3 amino acids: CASSGNGGVQETQYF. Written as DNA, the CDR3 is TGCGCCAGCAGCGGTAACGGGGGGGTACAAGAGACCCAGTACTTC.

The rearrangement uses TRBV28 and TRBJ2-5, with TRBD2 as a possible D gene (6 bases). Per the germline V gene, CDR1 is MDHEN and CDR2 is SYDVKM. The CDR3 covers 16 residues. V lost 1 base and J 2 bases, leaving 14 bases between the germline ends. The CDR3 coding sequence is TGTGCCAGCAGTTTATTCTTAGCGGCGCCACAAGAGACCCAGTACTTC. Protein sequence: CASSLFLAAPQETQYF.

The table lists this clonotype with a few counts. The V call is TRBV4-1, the J call TRBJ1-2; D gene ambiguous. Trimming cost V 1 base and J 4 bases, with 22 bases left between them. Germline loops: CDR1 MGHRA, CDR2 YSYEKL. The CDR3 sequence is 18 residues long. For the CDR3, the DNA is TGCGCCAGCAGCCAAGCCACTCACCGGCGACGGAATTTCTATGGCTACACCTTC. Amino acid sequence: CASSQATHRRRNFYGYTF.

The V gene is TRBV12-3 or TRBV12-4, the J gene TRBJ2-2; perhaps TRBD2 as D (5 bases). Trimming took off 5 bases at V and 3 bases at J, with 16 bases between the two ends. This CDR3 has 16 amino acids. The CDR3 reads CASSPTGRGYTGELFF. The CDR3 DNA sequence: TGTGCCAGCAGTCCCACCGGACGGGGATACACCGGGGAGCTGTTTTTT.

Only a few counts were recorded for this clonotype. The V and J genes are TRBV12-3 or TRBV12-4 and TRBJ1-5; no clear D gene. The V and J ends lost 3 bases and 6 bases respectively, with 9 bases between them. The CDR3 sequence is 13 residues long. The CDR3, as DNA: TGTGCCAGCAGTTTTGGGTGGAGTCAGCCCCAGCATTTT. This encodes CASSFGWSQPQHF.

This clonotype was seen more than once but under ten times. V is TRBV28 and J is TRBJ1-1; TRBD1 matches at 7 bases. The germline V gene has CDR1 MDHEN and CDR2 SYDVKM. The CDR3 runs 16 residues. The trim removed 5 bases at V and 3 bases at J, leaving 12 bases unmatched. DNA for the CDR3: TGTGCCAGCAGTGAAATTCTACCGGGACAGTACACTGAAGCTTTCTTT. It codes for CASSEILPGQYTEAFF.

The rearrangement joins TRBV28 to TRBJ2-5; D might be TRBD1 (6 bases). Trimming took 7 bases from V and 1 from J, leaving 19 bases between them. CDR1 MDHEN and CDR2 SYDVKM come from the germline V gene. The CDR3 has 16 amino acids. CDR3 DNA sequence: TGTGCCAGCACCCCCCGGGACACAGGCTTCCAAGAGACCCAGTACTTC. It encodes CASTPRDTGFQETQYF.

The chain employs TRBV7-7 and TRBJ2-5; D gene uncertain. Trimming took 1 base from V and 5 from J, leaving 11 bases between them. The CDR3 extends over 14 amino acids. CDR1 is SSHAT and CDR2 is FNYEAQ in the germline V gene (reference sequence). The CDR3 DNA follows: TGTGCCAGCAGCTTAGTTGCCTTTACGGAGACCCAGTACTTC. Translating it yields CASSLVAFTETQYF.

The chain uses TRBV7-9 and TRBJ1-1; D remains unclear. V gave up 3 bases and J gave up 6 bases, with 11 bases separating them. In germline, CDR1 is SEHNR, CDR2 FQNEAQ (reference sequence). The CDR3 is 13 residues long. The CDR3 here is CASSFSDFSEAFF. In DNA form, the CDR3 reads TGTGCCAGCAGCTTTTCAGATTTCTCTGAAGCTTTCTTT.

This clonotype occurred many times. The chain couples TRBV4-1 to TRBJ1-1; D unclear. Trimming cost V 1 base and J 12 bases, with 12 bases left between them. Germline CDR1 reads MGHRA; CDR2 reads YSYEKL. This CDR3 has 12 amino acids. The CDR3 region is CASSQGVEATFF. The DNA of the CDR3 is TGCGCCAGCAGCCAAGGGGTAGAGGCGACTTTCTTT.

This clonotype was counted a few times. The chain employs TRBV7-9 and TRBJ2-5; D ambiguous. V was clipped by 2 bases and J by 5 bases, with 6 bases between them. CDR3 size: 12 residues. The germline CDR1 and CDR2 sequences are SEHNR and FQNEAQ (reference sequence). DNA of the CDR3: TGTGCCAGCAGCTTATCGGCCGAGACCCAGTACTTC. Protein: CASSLSAETQYF.

This clonotype was counted at least ten times. The chain links TRBV5-5 to TRBJ2-7; D is possibly TRBD1 or TRBD2 (5 bases each). This CDR3 comprises 13 residues. V gave up 0 bases and J gave up 5 bases, with 9 bases separating them. In germline, CDR1 is SGHKS, CDR2 YYEKEE (reference sequence). In nucleotides, the CDR3 is TGTGCCAGCAGCTTGGTGTGGGGGAACGAGCAGTACGTC. Residues: CASSLVWGNEQYV.

The V and J genes are TRBV9 and TRBJ2-7; D remains unclear. Trimming cost V 0 bases and J 0 bases, with 4 bases left between them. The CDR3 contains 13 residues. Germline assignment: CDR1 SGDLS and CDR2 YYNGEE. The CDR3 sequence: CASSVDTSYEQYF. For the CDR3, the DNA is TGTGCCAGCAGCGTAGACACCTCCTACGAGCAGTACTTC. The full variable domain, its missing parts supplied by reference TRBV9 and TRBJ2-7, is DSGVTQTPKHLITATGQRVTLRCSPRSGDLSVYWYQQSLDQGLQFLIQYYNGEERAKGNILERFSAQQFPDLHSELNLSSLELGDSALYFCASSVDTSYEQYFGPGTRLTVT.